Listed below are T cell receptor beta chains from one sample, sequenced in a study of metastatic and nonmetastatic thyroid tumors. TCRdb reanalyzed the PCR reads via MiXCR. The table lists 25,000 to 30,000 clones, 3.5% to 4% of them singletons. The sample taken for sequencing was blood. All receptors derive from a male donor with papillary thyroid cancer or a benign thyroid nodule (not recorded which). Some clones in this sample may be carry-over from other donors' samples. The conserved cysteine and the conserved F or W are not part of the CDR3 here. Fields, in order: V gene, D gene, J gene, CDR3 protein. The D gene is left open where the match is weak.

TRBV6-1	.	TRBJ2-7	ASSGVYGANEQY
TRBV27	.	TRBJ2-6	ASKFSVSGANVLT
TRBV13	.	TRBJ2-5	ASSLGQNQETQY
TRBV12-3/TRBV12-4	.	TRBJ1-4	ASSGGEKLF
TRBV9	TRBD1	TRBJ2-1	ASIVGQEGEHF
TRBV6-1	.	TRBJ2-1	ASGDRYNEQF
TRBV20-1	TRBD1	TRBJ2-7	SARDLGQGILHEQY
TRBV12-3/TRBV12-4	TRBD1	TRBJ2-3	ASTMSGGWAVNTQY
TRBV20-1	.	TRBJ1-5	SAAAGNSNQPQH
TRBV6-1	.	TRBJ1-1	ASSDSLNTEAF
TRBV3-2	.	TRBJ2-1	ASSCHSGGFRPTGEQF
TRBV6-1	TRBD2	TRBJ2-1	ASSKPGGEQF
TRBV6-1	.	TRBJ1-1	ASSERENTEAF
TRBV12-3/TRBV12-4	TRBD2	TRBJ2-2	ASSHTSGRTPDTGELF
TRBV6-1	TRBD1	TRBJ1-3	ASSDQTGSSGNTIY
TRBV10-1	.	TRBJ1-6	ASSENLWGLKGSPLH
TRBV7-9	.	TRBJ1-2	ASSTSGANYGYT
TRBV9	TRBD1	TRBJ2-3	ASSPGTEDTQY
TRBV6-1	.	TRBJ1-2	ASSEGSGVYGYT
TRBV2	.	TRBJ1-2	ASADGGYT
TRBV5-1	TRBD1	TRBJ2-3	ASSPSRDRVTTQY
TRBV20-1	.	TRBJ2-1	SAPLVGGDNEQF
TRBV28	.	TRBJ1-2	ASIFGGEGYT
TRBV6-2/TRBV6-3	.	TRBJ1-2	ASSQRQQSNYGYT
TRBV24-1	.	TRBJ2-2	ATSEAGKAGELF
TRBV6-1	.	TRBJ2-2	ASRPSGSGELF
TRBV6-1	.	TRBJ2-5	ASSELWAPETQY
TRBV13	.	TRBJ1-3	ASSASSGVSGNTIY